The entry below describes one T cell receptor beta chain. Sequenced by immunoSEQ multiplex PCR; TCRdb stores in-frame clones only, minus some. In the table there are about 45,000 clones, around 86% of which are singletons. The record originates from a study of blood T cell repertoires in COVID-19. CDR1 is SGHTA and CDR2 is FQGNSA in the germline V gene. The V gene lost 4 bases and the J gene lost 7 bases, with 11 bases spanning the gap. CDR3 length: 13 amino acids. The chain has TRBV7-2 and TRBJ1-5; the D gene is possibly TRBD1 (5 bases). Sequenced material: peripheral blood. The receptor was derived from a human donor in a cohort sampled during active COVID-19. CDR3 sequence reads: CASSSRDYQPQHF. The CDR3 nucleotides are TGTGCCAGCAGCTCCCGGGACTACCAGCCCCAGCATTTT.